This T cell receptor beta chain originates from a study of T-cell memory formation after mild COVID-19. Study at large: The study found TCR clusters largely donor specific.

General study findings and limits: Among contracting clones, CD4+ were mainly CM/EM and CD8+ enriched in EMRA. Pre-infection memory contained some responding clones, which suggested that cross-reactive memory had joined.

The CDR3 totals 12 residues. The ends were cut back, 3 bases at V and 5 bases at J, with 8 bases in the middle. Germline CDR1 reads MNHNY; CDR2 reads SVGAGI (reference sequence). A word on this clonotype: Antigen unknown.

TCRdb independently ran MiXCR on the 5' RACE reads; one entry per CDR3 protein. The data hold 170,000 or so distinct CDR3 sequences, with less than 40% observed a single time. The sequence was obtained from an adult woman who had mild COVID-19 (a few samples of this study predate the infection). Cell type and time point are not known. The material sequenced was PBMCs or a T cell subset sorted from them (not recorded which). The chain is built from TRBV6-6 and TRBJ2-7, with no clear D. The CDR3 loop reads CASSYPKHEQYF. The CDR3 coding sequence is TGTGCCAGCAGTTATCCTAAACACGAGCAGTACTTC.